Listed below are T cell receptor beta chains from one sample, sequenced in a study of T cells in Graves' hyperthyroidism and ophthalmopathy. TCRdb itself ran the multiplex PCR reads through MiXCR, one entry per CDR3 protein. The repertoire holds more than 450,000 distinct CDR3 sequences, 15% to 20% seen once, with less than 55% in the top ten. Sequencing used blood. The receptors stem from a man between 35 and 55 years old with Graves' ophthalmopathy. The CDR3 runs from the conserved cysteine through the conserved F or W. Fields, in order: D gene, V gene, clone size, J gene, CDR3 DNA, CDR3 protein. The D gene is left open where the match is weak. Clone size is stated in some rows and not others, as once, few, many or a class when expanded.

d_gene: NA
v_gene: TRBV28
abundance: NA
j_gene: TRBJ1-2
CDR3nt: TGTGCCATCTACGCGGGCTATGGCTACACCTTC
CDR3aa: CAIYAGYGYTF

d_gene: NA
v_gene: TRBV7-2
abundance: many
j_gene: TRBJ1-1
CDR3nt: TGTGCCAGCAGCCCCGGGACTGTCAAGGCTTTCTTT
CDR3aa: CASSPGTVKAFF

d_gene: NA
v_gene: TRBV20-1
abundance: NA
j_gene: TRBJ1-3
CDR3nt: TGCAGTGCTAGAGGGACCACTGGAAACACCATATATTTT
CDR3aa: CSARGTTGNTIYF

d_gene: TRBD2
v_gene: TRBV7-8
abundance: many
j_gene: TRBJ2-7
CDR3nt: TGTGCCAGCAGCTTAGACGGACTAGCGGGGAGGGAGCAGTACTTC
CDR3aa: CASSLDGLAGREQYF

d_gene: TRBD1
v_gene: TRBV14
abundance: NA
j_gene: TRBJ1-6
CDR3nt: TGTGCCAGCAGCCAAGGAGGATTTTCGGGACAGCATAATTCACCCCTCCACTTC
CDR3aa: CASSQGGFSGQHNSPLHF

d_gene: NA
v_gene: TRBV2
abundance: many
j_gene: TRBJ2-3
CDR3nt: TGTGCCAGCAAGCCAGTATCCAGCACAGATACGCAGTATTTT
CDR3aa: CASKPVSSTDTQYF

d_gene: NA
v_gene: TRBV3-1
abundance: many
j_gene: TRBJ2-7
CDR3nt: TGTGCCAGCACCCCGATGAACGGGAACGAGCAGTACTTC
CDR3aa: CASTPMNGNEQYF

d_gene: TRBD1
v_gene: TRBV4-1
abundance: NA
j_gene: TRBJ1-4
CDR3nt: TGCGCCAGCAGCCCCGGGGACAGTGCAAATGAAAAACTGTTTTTT
CDR3aa: CASSPGDSANEKLFF

d_gene: TRBD1
v_gene: TRBV20-1
abundance: few
j_gene: TRBJ1-2
CDR3nt: TGCAGTGCTAGAGAGGGACAGGGCGGAGGCTACACCTTC
CDR3aa: CSAREGQGGGYTF

d_gene: TRBD2
v_gene: TRBV12-3/TRBV12-4
abundance: NA
j_gene: TRBJ2-1
CDR3nt: TGTGCCAGCAGTTTCTACACTAGCGGGAGCTACAATGAGCAGTTCTTC
CDR3aa: CASSFYTSGSYNEQFF

d_gene: TRBD2
v_gene: TRBV12-3/TRBV12-4
abundance: NA
j_gene: TRBJ2-7
CDR3nt: TGTGCCAGCAGTACCTGGACTAGCGGGAATTACGAGCAGTACTTC
CDR3aa: CASSTWTSGNYEQYF

d_gene: NA
v_gene: TRBV3-1
abundance: NA
j_gene: TRBJ1-2
CDR3nt: TGTGCCAGCAGCCTAAAAAGTTCGTCTGGCTACACCTTC
CDR3aa: CASSLKSSSGYTF

d_gene: NA
v_gene: TRBV20-1
abundance: NA
j_gene: TRBJ1-2
CDR3nt: TGCAGACCTAACCAATATACAGGGAAGGGCTACACCTTC
CDR3aa: CRPNQYTGKGYTF

d_gene: NA
v_gene: TRBV9
abundance: NA
j_gene: TRBJ2-5
CDR3nt: TGTGCCAGCAGCGTATCGGCGGCGAGAGAGACCCAGTACTTC
CDR3aa: CASSVSAARETQYF

d_gene: TRBD2
v_gene: TRBV9
abundance: NA
j_gene: TRBJ2-1
CDR3nt: TGTGCCAGCAGCGTAGGGGTAGCGGGAGTTAACGAGCAGTTCTTC
CDR3aa: CASSVGVAGVNEQFF

d_gene: NA
v_gene: TRBV28
abundance: NA
j_gene: TRBJ2-7
CDR3nt: TGTGCCAGCAGTGTAGGGACGGTTGGGATATACGAGCAGTACTTC
CDR3aa: CASSVGTVGIYEQYF

d_gene: TRBD1
v_gene: TRBV13
abundance: many
j_gene: TRBJ1-1
CDR3nt: TGTGCCACGCGGACAGGGGATAAAGCTTTCTTT
CDR3aa: CATRTGDKAFF

d_gene: TRBD1
v_gene: TRBV5-1
abundance: NA
j_gene: TRBJ1-3
CDR3nt: TGCGCCAGCAGCTCGAGGACAGGCGGAAACACCATATATTTT
CDR3aa: CASSSRTGGNTIYF

d_gene: NA
v_gene: TRBV5-1
abundance: few
j_gene: TRBJ2-7
CDR3nt: TGCGCCAGCAGCTTGGCCAAGACCGAGCAGTACTTC
CDR3aa: CASSLAKTEQYF

d_gene: TRBD1
v_gene: TRBV20-1
abundance: many
j_gene: TRBJ2-2
CDR3nt: TGCAGTGCTAGGAACAGGGGAAGTTCCGGGGAGCTGTTTTTT
CDR3aa: CSARNRGSSGELFF

d_gene: TRBD1
v_gene: TRBV6-1
abundance: NA
j_gene: TRBJ1-1
CDR3nt: TGTGCCAGCAGTCTGCGGGACAGGGGGCACTCTATAACTGAAGCTTTCTTT
CDR3aa: CASSLRDRGHSITEAFF

d_gene: TRBD1
v_gene: TRBV10-3
abundance: few
j_gene: TRBJ2-7
CDR3nt: TGTGCCATCAGTGAGGGTCTTAAAGGACAGGCGAGCTCCTACGAGCAGTACTTC
CDR3aa: CAISEGLKGQASSYEQYF